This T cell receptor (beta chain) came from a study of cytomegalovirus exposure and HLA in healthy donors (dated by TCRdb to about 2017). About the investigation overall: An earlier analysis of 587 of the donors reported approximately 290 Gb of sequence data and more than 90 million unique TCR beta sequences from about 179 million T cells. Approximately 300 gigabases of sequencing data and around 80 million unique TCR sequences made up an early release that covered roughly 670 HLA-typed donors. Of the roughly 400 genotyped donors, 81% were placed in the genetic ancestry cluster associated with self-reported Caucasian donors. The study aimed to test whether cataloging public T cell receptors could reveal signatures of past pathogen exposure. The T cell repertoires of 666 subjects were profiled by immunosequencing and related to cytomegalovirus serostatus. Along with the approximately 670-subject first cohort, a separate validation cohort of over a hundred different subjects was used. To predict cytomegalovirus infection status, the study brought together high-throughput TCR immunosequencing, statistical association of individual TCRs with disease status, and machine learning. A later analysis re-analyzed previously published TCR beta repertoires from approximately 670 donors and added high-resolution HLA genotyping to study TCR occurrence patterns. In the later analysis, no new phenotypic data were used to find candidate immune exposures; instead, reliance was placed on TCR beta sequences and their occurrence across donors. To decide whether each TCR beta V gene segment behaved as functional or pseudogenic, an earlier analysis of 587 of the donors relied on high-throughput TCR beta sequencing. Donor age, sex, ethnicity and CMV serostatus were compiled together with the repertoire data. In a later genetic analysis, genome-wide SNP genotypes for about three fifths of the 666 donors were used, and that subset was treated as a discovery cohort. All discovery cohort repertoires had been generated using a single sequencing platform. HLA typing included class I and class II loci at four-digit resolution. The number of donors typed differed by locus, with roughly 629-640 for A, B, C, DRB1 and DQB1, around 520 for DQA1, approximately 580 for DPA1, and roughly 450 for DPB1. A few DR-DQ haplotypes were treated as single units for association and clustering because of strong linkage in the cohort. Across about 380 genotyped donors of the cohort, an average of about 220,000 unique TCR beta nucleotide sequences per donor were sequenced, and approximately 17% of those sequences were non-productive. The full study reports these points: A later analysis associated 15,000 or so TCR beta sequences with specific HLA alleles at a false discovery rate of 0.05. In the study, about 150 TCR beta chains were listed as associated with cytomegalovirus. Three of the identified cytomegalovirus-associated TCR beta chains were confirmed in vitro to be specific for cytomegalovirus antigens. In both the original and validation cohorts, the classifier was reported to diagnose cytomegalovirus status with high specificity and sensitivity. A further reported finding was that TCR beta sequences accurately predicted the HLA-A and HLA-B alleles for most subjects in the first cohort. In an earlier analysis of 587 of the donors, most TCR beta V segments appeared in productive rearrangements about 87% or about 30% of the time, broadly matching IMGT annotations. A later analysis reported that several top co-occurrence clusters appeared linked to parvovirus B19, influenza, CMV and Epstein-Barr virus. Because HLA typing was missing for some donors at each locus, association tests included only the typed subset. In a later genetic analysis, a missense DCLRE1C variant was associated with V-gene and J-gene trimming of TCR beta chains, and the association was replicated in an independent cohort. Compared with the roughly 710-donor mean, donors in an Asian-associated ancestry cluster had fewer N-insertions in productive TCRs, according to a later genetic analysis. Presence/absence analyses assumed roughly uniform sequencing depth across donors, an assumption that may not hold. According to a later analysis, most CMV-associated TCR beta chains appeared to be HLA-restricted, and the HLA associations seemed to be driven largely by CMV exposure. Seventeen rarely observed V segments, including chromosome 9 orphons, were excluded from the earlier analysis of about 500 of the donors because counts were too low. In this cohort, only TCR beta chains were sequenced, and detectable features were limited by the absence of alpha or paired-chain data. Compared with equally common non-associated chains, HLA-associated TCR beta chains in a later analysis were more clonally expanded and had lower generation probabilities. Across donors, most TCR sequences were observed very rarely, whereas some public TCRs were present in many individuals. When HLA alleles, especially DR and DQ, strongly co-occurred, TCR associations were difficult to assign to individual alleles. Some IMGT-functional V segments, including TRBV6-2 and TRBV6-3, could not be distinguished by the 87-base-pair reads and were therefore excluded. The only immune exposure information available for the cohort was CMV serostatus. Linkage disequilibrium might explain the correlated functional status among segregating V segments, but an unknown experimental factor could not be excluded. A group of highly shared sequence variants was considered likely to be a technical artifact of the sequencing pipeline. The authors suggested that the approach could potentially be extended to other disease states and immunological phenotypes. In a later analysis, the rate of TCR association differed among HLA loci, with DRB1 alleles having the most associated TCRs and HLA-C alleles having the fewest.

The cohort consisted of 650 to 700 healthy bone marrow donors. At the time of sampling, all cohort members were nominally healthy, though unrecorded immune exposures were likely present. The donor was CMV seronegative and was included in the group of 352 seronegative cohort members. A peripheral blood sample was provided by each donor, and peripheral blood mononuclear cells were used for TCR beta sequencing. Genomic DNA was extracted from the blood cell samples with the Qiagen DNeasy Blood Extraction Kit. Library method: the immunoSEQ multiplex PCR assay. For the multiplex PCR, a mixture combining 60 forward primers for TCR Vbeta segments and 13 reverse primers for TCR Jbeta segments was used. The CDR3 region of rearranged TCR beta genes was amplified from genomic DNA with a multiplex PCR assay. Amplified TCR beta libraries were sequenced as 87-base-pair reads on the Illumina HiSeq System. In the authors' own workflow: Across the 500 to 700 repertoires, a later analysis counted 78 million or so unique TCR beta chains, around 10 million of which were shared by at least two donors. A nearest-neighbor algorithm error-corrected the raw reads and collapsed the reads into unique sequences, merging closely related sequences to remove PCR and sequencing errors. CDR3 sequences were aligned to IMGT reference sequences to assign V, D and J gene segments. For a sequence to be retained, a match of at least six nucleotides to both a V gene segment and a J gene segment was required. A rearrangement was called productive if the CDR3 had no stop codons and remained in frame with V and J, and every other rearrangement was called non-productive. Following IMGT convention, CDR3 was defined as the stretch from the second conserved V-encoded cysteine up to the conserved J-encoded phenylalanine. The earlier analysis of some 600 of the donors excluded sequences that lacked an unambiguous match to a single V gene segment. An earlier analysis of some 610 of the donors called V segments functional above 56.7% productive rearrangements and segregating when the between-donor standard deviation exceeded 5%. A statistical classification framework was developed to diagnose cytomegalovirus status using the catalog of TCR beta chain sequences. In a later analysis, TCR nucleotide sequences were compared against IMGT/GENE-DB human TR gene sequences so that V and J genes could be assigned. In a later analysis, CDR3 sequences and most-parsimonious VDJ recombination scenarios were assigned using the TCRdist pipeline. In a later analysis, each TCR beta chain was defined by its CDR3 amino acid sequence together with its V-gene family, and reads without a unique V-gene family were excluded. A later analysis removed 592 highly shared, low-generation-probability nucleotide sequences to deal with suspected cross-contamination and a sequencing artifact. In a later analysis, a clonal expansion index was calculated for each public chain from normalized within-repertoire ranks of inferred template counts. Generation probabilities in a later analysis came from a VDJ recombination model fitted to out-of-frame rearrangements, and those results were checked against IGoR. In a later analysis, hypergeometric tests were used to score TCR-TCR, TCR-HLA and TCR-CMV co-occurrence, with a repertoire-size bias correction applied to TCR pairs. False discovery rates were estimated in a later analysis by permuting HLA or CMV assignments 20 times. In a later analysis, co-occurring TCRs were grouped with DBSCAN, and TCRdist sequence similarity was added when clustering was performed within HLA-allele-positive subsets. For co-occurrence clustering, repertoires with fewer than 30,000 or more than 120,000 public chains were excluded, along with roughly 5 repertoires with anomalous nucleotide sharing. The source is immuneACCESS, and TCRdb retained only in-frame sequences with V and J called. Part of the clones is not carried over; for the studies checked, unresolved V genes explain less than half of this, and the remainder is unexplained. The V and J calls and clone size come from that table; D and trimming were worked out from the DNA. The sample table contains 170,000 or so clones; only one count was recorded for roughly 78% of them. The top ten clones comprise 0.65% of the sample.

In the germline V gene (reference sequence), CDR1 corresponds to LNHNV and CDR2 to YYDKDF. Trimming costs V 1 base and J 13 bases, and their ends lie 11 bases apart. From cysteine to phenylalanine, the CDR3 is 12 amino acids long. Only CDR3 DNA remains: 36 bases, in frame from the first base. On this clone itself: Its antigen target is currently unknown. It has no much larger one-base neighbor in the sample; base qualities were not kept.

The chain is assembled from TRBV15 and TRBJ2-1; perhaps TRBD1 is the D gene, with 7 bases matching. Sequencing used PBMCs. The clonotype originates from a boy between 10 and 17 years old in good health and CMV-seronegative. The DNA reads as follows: TGTGCCACCAGCAGAGCTCAGGGGGGACAGTTCTTC. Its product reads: CATSRAQGGQFF.